The 25 T cell receptor beta chains below were found in one sample sequenced in a study of T cell responses to AZD1222 COVID-19 vaccine (dated by TCRdb to the early 2020s). In light of the paper, this sample's time point label describes: about 28 days (+/-7) after the second vaccine dose. Libraries were built with the immunoSEQ multiplex PCR assay. Drawn from immuneACCESS, this table holds only the in-frame rearrangements with V and J called that TCRdb kept. Clones are partly lost; checked studies trace under half to an unresolved V gene and leave the rest unexplained. This sample has 70,000 to 90,000 clones in its table, and roughly 84% of those were observed once. Of the sample, 18% is held by the ten largest clones. The sequences come from peripheral blood, collected 28 days after the second AZD1222 dose. These receptor sequences come from an adult who received the AZD1222 COVID-19 vaccine.

The rearrangement joins TRBV5-1 to TRBJ2-2, with D perhaps TRBD2 (5 bases). Germline V CDR1 and CDR2: SGHRS, YFSETQ. The CDR3 consists of 15 residues. Trimming cost V 0 bases and J 1 base, with 7 bases left between them. CDR3 sequence reads: CASSLDAGNTGELFF. CDR3 DNA: TGCGCCAGCAGCTTGGATGCGGGGAACACCGGGGAGCTGTTTTTT.

The V gene is TRBV2, the J gene TRBJ1-2; D not certain. CDR1 SNHLY and CDR2 FYNNEI come from the germline V gene. The germline V and J ends were trimmed by 7 bases and 8 bases, with 8 bases remaining between them. The CDR3 covers 10 residues. CDR3 nucleotide sequence: TGTGCCAGCATAGATCTAGGCTACACCTTC. Protein: CASIDLGYTF.

The chain is built from TRBV7-2 and TRBJ2-5; D uncertain. The germline V gene encodes CDR1 SGHTA and CDR2 FQGNSA. Deletions cut 5 bases from V and 2 bases from J, with 9 bases between. The CDR3 is 13 residues long. The CDR3 DNA reads TGTGCCAGCAGCCCCGACTGGCAAGAGACCCAGTACTTC. Its translation is CASSPDWQETQYF.

This chain connects TRBV27 to TRBJ2-7; 10 nucleotides align to TRBD1. V dropped 2 bases and J dropped 3; count of bases not matched to a gene: 7. Germline V CDR1 and CDR2: MNHEY, SMNVEV (reference sequence). CDR3 length: 16 residues. CDR3 amino acids: CASSLGGRDRGYEQYF. CDR3 sequence (DNA): TGTGCCAGCAGTTTAGGGGGTCGGGACAGGGGCTACGAGCAGTACTTC.

This clone showed up just once. This rearrangement joins TRBV4-1 to TRBJ2-7, with D perhaps TRBD1 (5 bases). V was clipped by 1 base and J by 3 bases, with 10 bases between them. Germline assignment: CDR1 MGHRA and CDR2 YSYEKL. The CDR3 is 14 amino acids. The CDR3 coding sequence is TGCGCCAGCAGCCAAGCGATCAGGGTCTACGAGCAGTACTTC. Its protein product is CASSQAIRVYEQYF.

The chain is built from TRBV5-6 and TRBJ1-1; 7 nucleotides agree with TRBD1. The CDR3 is 15 residues long. Germline V lookup: CDR1 SGHDT, CDR2 YYEEEE. Unmatched junction bases numbered 12, after V lost 4 bases and J lost 6 bases. As DNA, the CDR3 is TGTGCCAGCAGCCTCAACCTGGACAGGACCCCTGAAGCTTTCTTT. This sequence encodes CASSLNLDRTPEAFF.

The rearrangement uses TRBV11-2 and TRBJ1-2, with 7 bases that match TRBD1. CDR3 length: 15 amino acids. CDR1 is SGHAT and CDR2 is FQNNGV in the germline V gene. With 0 bases clipped from V and 3 bases from J, the junction kept 4 bases outside the gene matches. DNA for the CDR3: TGTGCCAGCAGCTTAGATCCCCAGGGGGACTATGGCTACACCTTC. Translated, it gives CASSLDPQGDYGYTF. The complete variable domain, with remaining parts taken from reference TRBV11-2 and TRBJ1-2, reads EAGVAQSPRYKIIEKRQSVAFWCNPISGHATLYWYQQILGQGPKLLIQFQNNGVVDDSQLPKDRFSAERLKGVDSTLKIQPAKLEDSAVYLCASSLDPQGDYGYTFGSGTRLTVV.

The chain links TRBV18 to TRBJ2-7; a possible D gene is TRBD1 (5 bases). This CDR3 contains 13 residues. Trimming removed 4 bases at V and 3 bases at J, with 10 bases between. The germline V gene encodes CDR1 KGHSH and CDR2 LQKENI. The CDR3 sequence: CASSQGQGYEQYF. The CDR3 DNA reads as TGTGCCAGCTCACAAGGGCAGGGCTACGAGCAGTACTTC.

The chain links TRBV5-1 to TRBJ2-7; TRBD2 is a possible D gene (6 bases). The V end lost 3 bases, the J end lost 5 bases, and 12 bases lay between the germline ends. CDR1 is SGHRS and CDR2 is YFSETQ in the germline V gene. CDR3 length equals 13 residues. The CDR3 spells CASSSYTGDEQYF. CDR3 nucleotides: TGCGCCAGCAGCTCCTACACGGGGGACGAGCAGTACTTC.

The chain links TRBV28 to TRBJ2-2; 7 nucleotides match TRBD2. The CDR3 runs to 19 residues. The junction had 16 bases not matched to a gene; V was cut back by 6 bases and J by 0 bases. In germline, CDR1 is MDHEN, CDR2 SYDVKM. The CDR3 loop reads CASSLHSGWEGSNTGELFF. DNA for the CDR3: TGTGCCAGCAGCCTACACAGTGGATGGGAGGGATCGAACACCGGGGAGCTGTTTTTT. Looking up the rest from reference TRBV28 and TRBJ2-2 gives the full variable domain: DVKVTQSSRYLVKRTGEKVFLECVQDMDHENMFWYRQDPGLGLRLIYFSYDVKMKEKGDIPEGYSVSREKKERFSLILESASTNQTSMYLCASSLHSGWEGSNTGELFFGEGSRLTVL.

This chain joins TRBV5-4 and TRBJ1-1; D not certain. The germline CDR1 and CDR2 sequences are SGHNT and YYREEE (reference sequence). The CDR3 covers 13 residues. With 0 bases removed from V and 6 bases from J, the gap between germline ends came to 9 bases. CDR3 in DNA: TGTGCCAGCAGCTTGGCCGGGGTTCCTGAAGCTTTCTTT. Its protein product is CASSLAGVPEAFF.

This clone came up once. The genes are TRBV12-3 or TRBV12-4 and TRBJ1-2; D is undetermined. This CDR3 is built from 13 residues. Trimming shortened V by 5 bases and J by 8 bases, and 15 bases separated the two germline ends. The CDR3 DNA is TGTGCCAGCAGTCTCGGGCCTTTGCTAGGCTACACCTTC. Encoded protein: CASSLGPLLGYTF.

The V call is TRBV7-9, the J call TRBJ2-1; 7 bases are a match to TRBD1. The V segment lost 8 bases and the J segment 2 bases; nucleotides outside the gene matches: 6. Germline lookup yields CDR1 SEHNR and CDR2 FQNEAQ (reference sequence). CDR3 length: 14 residues. The CDR3 nucleotides read TGTGCCAGCGGGTGGACAGGCCCCTACAATGAGCAGTTCTTC. This codes for CASGWTGPYNEQFF.

This chain joins TRBV7-8 and TRBJ2-7; D possibly uses TRBD1 or TRBD2 (6 bases each). Germline V gives CDR1 SGHVS, CDR2 FQNEAQ. CDR3 length: 14 amino acids. Trimming removed 0 bases at V and 7 bases at J, with 13 bases between. The CDR3 DNA is TGTGCCAGCAGCTTAGCTCGGGGGACAATGGAGCAGTACTTC. This translates into CASSLARGTMEQYF.

The V call is TRBV5-1, the J call TRBJ1-1, with a weak D call TRBD1 (5 bases). The CDR3 runs 14 residues. Per the germline V gene, CDR1 is SGHRS and CDR2 is YFSETQ. Deletions cut 7 bases from V and 2 bases from J, with 15 bases between. DNA of the CDR3: TGCGCCAGCGGTCGGGACGGTTTCAACACTGAAGCTTTCTTT. Its protein product is CASGRDGFNTEAFF. The variable domain in full, with the rest retrieved from reference TRBV5-1 and TRBJ1-1, is KAGVTQTPRYLIKTRGQQVTLSCSPISGHRSVSWYQQTPGQGLQFLFEYFSETQRNKGNFPGRFSGRQFSNSRSEMNVSTLELGDSALYLCASGRDGFNTEAFFGQGTRLTVV.

This clone was counted only a few times. This rearrangement joins TRBV2 to TRBJ1-3; D is possibly TRBD1 (5 bases). There are 16 residues in the CDR3. Trimming took off 5 bases at V and 0 bases at J, with 14 bases between the two ends. Germline V gene lookup returns CDR1 SNHLY and CDR2 FYNNEI. The CDR3 spells CASSRGGSSSGNTIYF. The CDR3 DNA sequence: TGTGCCAGCAGTCGCGGGGGATCGAGCTCTGGAAACACCATATATTTT.

The V call is TRBV3-1 (or the pseudogene TRBV3-2), the J call TRBJ2-1; 8 bases align to TRBD2. Per germline, CDR1 LGHDT and CDR2 YNNKEL (reference sequence). The CDR3 has 15 amino acids. Trimming cost V 7 bases and J 6 bases; bases outside gene matches: 11. The CDR3 DNA follows: TGTGCCAGCAACCCGGGACTAGGTTCAGGCAATGAGCAGTTCTTC. Its translation: CASNPGLGSGNEQFF.

The V gene is TRBV10-3, the J gene TRBJ1-1; 9 bases agree with TRBD1. With 6 bases clipped from V and 1 base from J, the junction kept 9 bases outside the gene matches. Germline V lookup: CDR1 ENHRY, CDR2 SYGVKD. The CDR3 extends over 16 amino acids. As DNA, the CDR3 is TGTGCCATCAGCGAGCCGGGACAGGGCGCGAACACTGAAGCTTTCTTT. Translating it yields CAISEPGQGANTEAFF.

In nucleotides, the CDR3 is TGTGCCAGCAGCCGGGGGGAGGGTTGGGGTGGCTACACCTTC. Translation gives CASSRGEGWGGYTF. This chain joins TRBV28 and TRBJ1-2, with D possibly matching TRBD1 (5 bases). The V and J ends lost 6 bases and 7 bases respectively, with 18 bases between them. Germline CDR1 is MDHEN and CDR2 is SYDVKM. The CDR3 is made up of 14 amino acids.

J is TRBJ2-7 and V is TRBV4-1, with 8 bases lining up with TRBD1. The CDR3 spans 15 residues. Losses at the gene ends were 4 bases for V and 2 bases for J; bases not matched to a gene: 7. In germline, CDR1 is MGHRA, CDR2 YSYEKL. The CDR3 spells CASSPRQGHPYEQYF. As DNA, the CDR3 is TGCGCCAGCAGCCCACGACAGGGGCATCCCTACGAGCAGTACTTC.

Turning to this clone: One end of the junction does not line up with germline, which may come from a read error. V and J are TRBV3-1 (or the pseudogene TRBV3-2) and TRBJ2-3, with 7 bases identical to TRBD1. CDR1 and CDR2 (germline): LGHDT, YNNKEL (reference sequence). There are 15 residues in the CDR3. Written as DNA, the CDR3 is TGTGCCAGCAGCCAAGAGTTGCCGGCGAGGGGGCGGGCACGGTTT. It translates to CASSQELPARGRARF.

The chain employs TRBV5-1 and TRBJ2-7, with D perhaps TRBD2 (5 bases). CDR1 and CDR2 (germline): SGHRS, YFSETQ. The CDR3 consists of 13 residues. The germline V and J ends were trimmed by 0 bases and 3 bases, with 7 bases remaining between them. CDR3 loop: CASSLGGFYEQYF. In DNA, the CDR3 is TGCGCCAGCAGCTTGGGAGGGTTCTACGAGCAGTACTTC. The full variable domain, rest sourced from reference TRBV5-1 and TRBJ2-7, is KAGVTQTPRYLIKTRGQQVTLSCSPISGHRSVSWYQQTPGQGLQFLFEYFSETQRNKGNFPGRFSGRQFSNSRSEMNVSTLELGDSALYLCASSLGGFYEQYFGPGTRLTVT.

On this clone: This sample includes further DNA sequences coding for the same CDR3. J is TRBJ2-5 and V is TRBV5-6; D unclear. This CDR3 is 14 amino acids long. Germline V lookup: CDR1 SGHDT, CDR2 YYEEEE. The V and J ends lost 0 bases and 1 base respectively, with 7 bases between them. CDR3 sequence (DNA): TGTGCCAGCAGCTTGGAGAGTTTCCAAGAGACCCAGTACTTC. Protein: CASSLESFQETQYF.

This sequence joins TRBV14 and TRBJ1-2; no definite D call. The V and J ends lost 4 bases and 4 bases respectively, with 10 bases between them. CDR1 is SGHDN, CDR2 FVKESK, per germline. This CDR3 has 13 residues. CDR3 nucleotides: TGTGCCAGCAGCCCGGGGAATAGCTATGGCTACACCTTC. The encoded protein is CASSPGNSYGYTF.

This clone is a singleton in its sample. The rearrangement links TRBV6-5 to TRBJ2-7; 7 bases match TRBD1. With V trimmed by 4 bases and J by 3 bases, 6 bases remained unmatched. This CDR3 spans 14 amino acids. Germline V gene lookup returns CDR1 MNHEY and CDR2 SVGAGI. CDR3 nucleotide sequence: TGTGCCAGCAGTTCCCAGGGACAGTTCTACGAGCAGTACTTC. Translation: CASSSQGQFYEQYF.